The source of this T cell receptor (beta chain) is a study of Ad26.COV2.S vaccination and SARS-CoV-2 variants. Study in general: Intramuscularly, Ad26.COV2.S was given either once or twice, 56 days apart. The study's findings and limits: From the TCR breadth and depth analyses, total T cell responses may have been underestimated. Similar non-spike TCR breadth was observed in recipients of vaccine and of placebo.

Only in-frame clones appear in the TCRdb table, and some are missing; sequencing was by immunoSEQ multiplex PCR. The data contain 330,000 or so clones, roughly 90% of them seen just once; the ten biggest clones take up approximately 5.8%. Between the trimmed V and J ends, which lost 0 bases and 2 bases, there was a span of 10 bases. The CDR3 totals 15 residues. CDR1 is MNHNY, CDR2 SVGAGI, per germline (reference sequence). In this sample, this clone turned up a few times. The antigen is undetermined. Treatment indicated: around 19 received Ad26.COV2.S at low or high dose, single or two shots; several received placebo; per-sample allocation not given. At day 63 after the first vaccine or placebo injection, samples were drawn. An Ad26 vector was used to express Wuhan-strain SARS-CoV-2 spike as the vaccine.

This TCR was recovered from a person between 18 and 59 years old who received the Ad26.COV2.S COVID-19 vaccine or a placebo. The sequences come from peripheral blood, collected in a trial of Ad26.COV2.S vaccine versus placebo. The gene calls are TRBV6-6 and TRBJ1-2; D not certain. CDR3 nucleotides: TGTGCCAGCAGTTACTCGATGGCGTCGAACTATGGCTACACCTTC. This gives the protein CASSYSMASNYGYTF.